Each of the 14 T cell receptor beta chains below was sequenced from the same sample in a study of blood T cell repertoires in COVID-19. Repertoires were generated with immunoSEQ multiplex PCR, while TCRdb's copy carries only in-frame clones and drops some. The sample consists of approximately 290,000 clones, 90% of them appearing once. The sequenced material came from PBMCs or T cells enriched from blood (not recorded which). The receptors come from a woman under 30 with acute COVID-19.

This chain uses TRBV6-5 with TRBJ2-3; 7 bases line up with TRBD1. The V gene end was trimmed by 10 bases and the J gene end by 0 bases; junction bases not matched to a gene: 4. The CDR3 contains 13 residues. Germline lookup yields CDR1 MNHEY and CDR2 SVGAGI. CDR3 sequence (DNA): TGTGCCATACGACAGGGAAGCACAGATACGCAGTATTTT. Encoded protein: CAIRQGSTDTQYF.

V usage is TRBV10-3 and J usage is TRBJ2-1; TRBD2 aligns across 12 bases. From germline, CDR1 is ENHRY and CDR2 SYGVKD. The CDR3 runs 16 residues. Losses at the gene ends were 7 bases for V and 7 bases for J; bases not matched to a gene: 11. CDR3 in amino acids: CAITSRTSGISNEQFF. CDR3 nucleotide sequence: TGTGCCATCACCTCCCGGACTAGCGGGATAAGTAATGAGCAGTTCTTC.

The CDR3 nucleotides are TGTGCCAGCAGCCCGCCGGAGAGGTGGGAGACCCAGTACTTC. Amino acid sequence: CASSPPERWETQYF. The rearrangement links TRBV7-2 to TRBJ2-5; the D is unclear. Trimming stripped 5 bases from V and 5 bases from J, with 15 bases between. This CDR3 comprises 14 residues. Germline V gene data show CDR1 as SGHTA and CDR2 as FQGNSA.

The rearrangement links TRBV18 to TRBJ2-1, with 7 bases matching TRBD2. The CDR3 loop spans 13 amino acids. Trimming removed 1 base from V and 6 bases from J; junction bases left unmatched: 0. CDR1 and CDR2 from the germline V gene are KGHSH and LQKENI. The CDR3 DNA follows: TGTGCCAGCTCACCACGGGGGGGCAATGAGCAGTTCTTC. Translation: CASSPRGGNEQFF.

The J gene is TRBJ1-1, the V gene TRBV6-2 or TRBV6-3; D perhaps matches TRBD1 (5 bases). CDR3 length: 14 amino acids. Germline V gene lookup returns CDR1 MNHEY and CDR2 SVGEGT. Trimming took 2 bases from V and 4 from J, leaving 11 bases between them. CDR3: CASSYVQGGTEAFF. The CDR3 DNA sequence: TGTGCCAGCAGTTACGTCCAGGGAGGCACTGAAGCTTTCTTT.

The chain is built from TRBV19 and TRBJ2-1; 10 nucleotides align to TRBD2. The V gene end was trimmed by 5 bases and the J gene end by 4 bases; junction bases not matched to a gene: 17. CDR3 size: 19 residues. Germline CDR1 and CDR2: LNHDA and SQIVND (reference sequence). The CDR3 DNA reads TGTGCCAGTAGTTGGGGCTCAGCGGGAGGGCCGGGAAATTACAATGAGCAGTTCTTC. The encoded protein is CASSWGSAGGPGNYNEQFF.

The chain recombines TRBV5-1 with TRBJ1-4; tentative D call: TRBD1 (5 bases). This CDR3 has 14 amino acids. Germline CDR1 is SGHRS and CDR2 is YFSETQ. Trimming pared 4 bases from V and 7 bases from J, leaving 14 bases between. The CDR3 nucleotides read TGCGCCAGCAGCCAGGACACCCAAGGTGAAAAACTGTTTTTT. As protein: CASSQDTQGEKLFF.

The genes are TRBV4-1 and TRBJ2-5; 11 positions agree with TRBD2. This CDR3 has 15 amino acids. The germline V gene has CDR1 MGHRA and CDR2 YSYEKL. J gave up 0 bases and V 3 bases, and 0 bases lay outside the gene matches. CDR3 residues: CASSQGLADQETQYF. CDR3 in DNA: TGCGCCAGCAGCCAGGGACTAGCGGACCAAGAGACCCAGTACTTC.

The V call is TRBV27, the J call TRBJ2-3, with 8 bases aligning to TRBD2. The V segment lost 8 bases and the J segment 2 bases; nucleotides outside the gene matches: 6. The CDR3 loop spans 14 amino acids. The V gene's germline CDR1 is MNHEY and CDR2 SMNVEV (reference sequence). The CDR3 loop reads CASRGGRATDTQYF. CDR3 bases: TGTGCCAGCCGGGGGGGGAGGGCCACAGATACGCAGTATTTT.

This clone turned up a few times. The chain couples TRBV10-1 to TRBJ2-5, with 13 bases aligning to TRBD2. CDR1 is WNHNN and CDR2 is SYGVQD in the germline V gene (reference sequence). V lost 2 bases, J lost 5 bases, and 11 bases stayed unmatched. The CDR3 consists of 18 residues. The CDR3 DNA reads as TGCGCCAGCAGTGAGAATGGACTAGCGGGAGATGGATGGGAGACCCAGTACTTC. Amino acids: CASSENGLAGDGWETQYF.

The V call is TRBV10-3, the J call TRBJ2-7; 9 positions agree with TRBD2. J gave up 3 bases and V 2 bases, and 5 bases lay outside the gene matches. The V gene's germline CDR1 is ENHRY and CDR2 SYGVKD. CDR3 length: 15 residues. The CDR3 coding sequence is TGTGCCATCAGTGAGGCTAGCGGGATGCGCTACGAGCAGTACTTC. This sequence encodes CAISEASGMRYEQYF.

The sample holds a few counts of this clone. This chain links TRBV6-5 with TRBJ2-5; weak D call: TRBD1 (5 bases). This CDR3 has 15 residues. Germline CDR1 and CDR2: MNHEY and SVGAGI. V was trimmed by 2 bases and J by 2 bases, leaving 12 bases between them. As DNA, the CDR3 is TGTGCCAGCAGTTACGAGGCAGGGTATCAAGAGACCCAGTACTTC. It encodes CASSYEAGYQETQYF.

The chain is built from TRBV7-3 and TRBJ1-6; D is undetermined. Germline CDR1 and CDR2: SGHTA and FQGTGA. The V end lost 2 bases, the J end lost 5 bases, and 10 bases lay between the germline ends. CDR3 size: 15 residues. CDR3 amino acids: CASSLQGGNNSPLHF. For the CDR3, the DNA is TGTGCCAGCAGCTTACAAGGAGGCAATAATTCACCCCTCCACTTT.

V usage is TRBV27 and J usage is TRBJ2-7, with D perhaps TRBD2 (6 bases). Trimming pared 7 bases from V and 9 bases from J, leaving 16 bases between. Per germline, CDR1 MNHEY and CDR2 SMNVEV (reference sequence). This CDR3 is built from 12 residues. The CDR3 nucleotides read TGTGCCAGCAAGGGACTCTATGCTGGGCAGTACTTC. It encodes CASKGLYAGQYF.